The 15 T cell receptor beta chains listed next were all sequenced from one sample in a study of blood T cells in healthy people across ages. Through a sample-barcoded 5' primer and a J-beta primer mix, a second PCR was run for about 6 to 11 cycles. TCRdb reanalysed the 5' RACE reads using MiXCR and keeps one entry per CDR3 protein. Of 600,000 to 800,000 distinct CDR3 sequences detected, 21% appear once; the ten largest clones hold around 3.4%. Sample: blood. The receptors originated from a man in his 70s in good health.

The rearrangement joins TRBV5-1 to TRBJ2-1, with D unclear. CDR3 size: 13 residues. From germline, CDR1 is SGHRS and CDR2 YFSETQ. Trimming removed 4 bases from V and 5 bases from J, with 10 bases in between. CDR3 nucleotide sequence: TGCGCCAGCAGCCTCCGGGTTAACAATGAGCAGTTCTTC. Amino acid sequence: CASSLRVNNEQFF.

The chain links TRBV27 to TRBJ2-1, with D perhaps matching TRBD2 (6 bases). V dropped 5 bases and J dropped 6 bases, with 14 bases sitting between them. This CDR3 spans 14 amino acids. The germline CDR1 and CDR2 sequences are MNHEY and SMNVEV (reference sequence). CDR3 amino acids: CASSRDWVGNEQFF. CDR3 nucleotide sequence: TGTGCCAGCAGTAGGGACTGGGTGGGCAATGAGCAGTTCTTC.

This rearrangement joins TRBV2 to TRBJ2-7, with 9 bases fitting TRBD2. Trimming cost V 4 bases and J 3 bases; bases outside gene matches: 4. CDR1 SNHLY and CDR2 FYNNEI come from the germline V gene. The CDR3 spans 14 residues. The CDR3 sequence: CASSVAGDRYEQYF. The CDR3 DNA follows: TGTGCCAGCAGTGTAGCGGGAGATCGCTACGAGCAGTACTTC.

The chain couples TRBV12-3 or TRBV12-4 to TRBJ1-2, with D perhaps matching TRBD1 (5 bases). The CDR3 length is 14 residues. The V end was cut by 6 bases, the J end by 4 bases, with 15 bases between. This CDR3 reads CASRRPSGSYGYTF. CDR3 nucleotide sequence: TGTGCCAGCAGACGGCCCTCAGGGAGCTATGGCTACACCTTC.

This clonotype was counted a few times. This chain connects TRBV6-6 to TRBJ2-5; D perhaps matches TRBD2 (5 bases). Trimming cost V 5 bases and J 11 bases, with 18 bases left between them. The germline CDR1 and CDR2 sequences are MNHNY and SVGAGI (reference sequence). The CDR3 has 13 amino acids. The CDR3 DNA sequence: TGTGCCAGCAGTCCGACGGGTTTAAGGGAGCAGTACTTC. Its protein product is CASSPTGLREQYF.

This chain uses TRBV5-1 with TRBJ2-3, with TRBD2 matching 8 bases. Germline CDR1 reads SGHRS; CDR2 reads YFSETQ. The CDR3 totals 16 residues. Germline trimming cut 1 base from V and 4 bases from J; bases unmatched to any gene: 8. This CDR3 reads CASSLRSGSIPDTQYF. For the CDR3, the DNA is TGCGCCAGCAGCTTGAGAAGCGGGAGTATCCCAGATACGCAGTATTTT.

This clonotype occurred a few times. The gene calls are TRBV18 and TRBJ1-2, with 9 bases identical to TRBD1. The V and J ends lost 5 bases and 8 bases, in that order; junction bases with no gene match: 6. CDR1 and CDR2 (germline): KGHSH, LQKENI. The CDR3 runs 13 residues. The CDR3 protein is CASSTGTGRGYTF. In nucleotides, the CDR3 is TGTGCCAGCTCAACCGGGACAGGGAGGGGCTACACCTTC. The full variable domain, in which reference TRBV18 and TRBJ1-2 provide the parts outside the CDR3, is NAGVMQNPRHLVRRRGQEARLRCSPMKGHSHVYWYRQLPEEGLKFMVYLQKENIIDESGMPKERFSAEFPKEGPSILRIQQVVRGDSAAYFCASSTGTGRGYTFGSGTRLTVV.

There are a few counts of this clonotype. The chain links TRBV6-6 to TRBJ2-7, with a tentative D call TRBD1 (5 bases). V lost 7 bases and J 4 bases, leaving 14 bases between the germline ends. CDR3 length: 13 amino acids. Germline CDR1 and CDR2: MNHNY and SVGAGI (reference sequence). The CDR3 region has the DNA TGTGCCAGCATGCAGGGATTGGGTTACGAGCAGTACTTC. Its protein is CASMQGLGYEQYF.

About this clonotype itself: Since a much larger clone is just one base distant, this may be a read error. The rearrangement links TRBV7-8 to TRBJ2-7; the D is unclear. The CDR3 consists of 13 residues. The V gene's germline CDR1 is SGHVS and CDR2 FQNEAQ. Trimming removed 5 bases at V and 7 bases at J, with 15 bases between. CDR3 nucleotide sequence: TGTGCCAGCAGCCTCAGTGGTCCGAGGGAGCAGTACTTC. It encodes CASSLSGPREQYF.

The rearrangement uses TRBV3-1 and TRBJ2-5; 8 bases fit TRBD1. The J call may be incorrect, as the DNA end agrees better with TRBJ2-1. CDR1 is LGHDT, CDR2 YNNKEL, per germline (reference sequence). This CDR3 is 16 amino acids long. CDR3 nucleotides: TGTGCCAGCAGCGTACGGACAGGGTCTATCTACAATGAGCAGTTCTTC. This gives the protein CASSVRTGSIYNEQFF.

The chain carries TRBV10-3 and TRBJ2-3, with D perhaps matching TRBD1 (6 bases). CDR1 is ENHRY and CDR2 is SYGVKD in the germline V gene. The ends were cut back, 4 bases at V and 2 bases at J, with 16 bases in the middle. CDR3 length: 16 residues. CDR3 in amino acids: CAISGHAGAPTDTQYF. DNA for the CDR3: TGTGCCATCAGTGGCCACGCAGGGGCCCCCACAGATACGCAGTATTTT.

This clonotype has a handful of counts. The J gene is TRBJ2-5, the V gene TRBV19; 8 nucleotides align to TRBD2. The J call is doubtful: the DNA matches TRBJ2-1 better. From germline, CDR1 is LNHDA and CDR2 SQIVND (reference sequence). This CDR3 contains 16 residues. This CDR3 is CASSSSGNRGIDEQFF. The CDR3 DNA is TGTGCCAGTAGTAGTAGCGGGAATAGGGGGATCGATGAGCAGTTCTTC.

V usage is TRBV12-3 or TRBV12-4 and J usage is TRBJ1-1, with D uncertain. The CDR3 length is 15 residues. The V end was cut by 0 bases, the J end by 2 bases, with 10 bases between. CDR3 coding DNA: TGTGCCAGCAGTTTAGCGGCAGAATTAAACACTGAAGCTTTCTTT. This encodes CASSLAAELNTEAFF.

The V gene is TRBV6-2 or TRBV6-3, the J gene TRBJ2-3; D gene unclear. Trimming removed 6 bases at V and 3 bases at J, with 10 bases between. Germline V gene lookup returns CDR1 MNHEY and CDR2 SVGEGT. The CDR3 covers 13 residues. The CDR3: CASSFYRTDTQYF. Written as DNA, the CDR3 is TGTGCCAGCAGCTTTTACCGTACAGATACGCAGTATTTT.

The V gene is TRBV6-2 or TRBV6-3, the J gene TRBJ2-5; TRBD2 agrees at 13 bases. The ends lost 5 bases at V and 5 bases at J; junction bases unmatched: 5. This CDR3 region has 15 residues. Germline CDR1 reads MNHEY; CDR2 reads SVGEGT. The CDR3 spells CASSQGLAGTETQYF. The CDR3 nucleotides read TGTGCCAGCAGTCAGGGACTAGCGGGAACGGAGACCCAGTACTTC.